This TCR beta chain was captured by sequencing in a study of blood T cell repertoires in COVID-19. The CDR3 is 16 residues long. CDR1 and CDR2 (germline): SGHRS, YFSETQ. The V segment lost 0 bases and the J segment 2 bases; nucleotides outside the gene matches: 3. Per the study methods: Estimation of nucleated cell counts relied on the amplification of reference gene primers. TCRdb keeps only in-frame clones here, not all; method: immunoSEQ multiplex PCR. The D gene and trimming were derived from the DNA, and the V and J assignments and clone size from that table. Of 270,000 or so clones in the sample, roughly 86% were seen once.

This clonotype was sampled from a woman under 30 who had recovered from COVID-19. The sample was PBMCs or T cells enriched from blood (not recorded which). The J gene is TRBJ2-5, the V gene TRBV5-1, with TRBD2 matching over 11 bases. The CDR3 here is CASSLARTSGQETQYF. In DNA, the CDR3 is TGCGCCAGCAGCTTGGCCCGGACTAGCGGGCAAGAGACCCAGTACTTC.